This TCR beta chain appears in the sequencing data of a study of T cell repertoires in cytomegalovirus infection. Turning to the study itself: Both a matching HLA type and CMV infection were indicated by public TCR beta signatures.

This clonotype was detected only a few times. Its antigen is undetermined. TCRdb passed the reads through MiXCR, listing each CDR3 protein once. The sample carries some 170,000 distinct CDR3 sequences, about 17% recorded once. Germline-derived CDR1 and CDR2 are SGHTA and FQGNSA. V shed 6 bases and J shed 3 bases, with 12 bases lying between them. This CDR3 spans 13 amino acids. Findings of the study overall: HLA-C-restricted CMV clonotypes gave the most frequent clonotype in two of eight donors. Based on cumulative public TCR beta family frequency, carriers of CMV plus the relevant HLA were identified.

This TCR was sampled from a human donor in good health (CMV status not recorded). Some clones in this sample may be carry-over from other donors' samples. The chain uses TRBV7-2 and TRBJ2-7; unclear D gene. Sequencing was carried out using CD8+ T cells from PBMCs. The CDR3 coding sequence is TGTGCCAGCAGTATTGGGTCCGACTACGAGCAGTACTTC. Its translation: CASSIGSDYEQYF.